The 26 T cell receptor beta chains below were found in one sample sequenced in a study of T cell repertoires in cytomegalovirus infection. Their antigen targets remain unknown. In TCRdb, the reads were re-called with MiXCR into one record per CDR3 protein. The repertoire has roughly 990,000 distinct CDR3 sequences, around 32% of them found once; the top ten carry over 13%. The sequencing here drew on cultured CD8+ T cells from PBMCs, taken from culture after CMV antigen stimulation. The receptors shown here come from a human donor in good health (CMV status not recorded). Some clones in this sample may be carry-over from other donors' samples.

The V call is TRBV27, the J call TRBJ2-7; 12 bases fit TRBD2. The trim removed 5 bases at V and 1 base at J, leaving 6 bases unmatched. Germline V gene lookup returns CDR1 MNHEY and CDR2 SMNVEV (reference sequence). This CDR3 spans 16 amino acids. The chain's CDR3 is CASSGTSGGNSYEQYF. DNA for the CDR3: TGTGCCAGCAGTGGCACTAGCGGGGGGAATTCCTACGAGCAGTACTTC.

The chain links TRBV27 to TRBJ1-2, with TRBD1 identical over 7 bases. The CDR3 consists of 16 residues. V lost 6 bases, J lost 4 bases, and 14 bases stayed unmatched. CDR1 and CDR2 (germline): MNHEY, SMNVEV (reference sequence). The CDR3 is CASSLEATGSAYGYTF. The DNA for the CDR3 is TGTGCCAGCAGCCTAGAGGCGACAGGGAGCGCCTATGGCTACACCTTC.

This clonotype was seen a few times. This chain connects TRBV11-2 to TRBJ1-2; D is unresolved. Germline CDR1 is SGHAT and CDR2 is FQNNGV. The CDR3 is 16 residues long. Between the trimmed V and J ends, which lost 2 bases and 2 bases, there was a span of 15 bases. CDR3 residues: CASSLWVKHSNYGYTF. CDR3 DNA: TGTGCCAGCAGCTTATGGGTTAAGCACTCGAACTATGGCTACACCTTC.

This clonotype occurred a few times. The genes are TRBV6-2 or TRBV6-3 and TRBJ2-3; D perhaps matches TRBD2 (6 bases). The V gene lost 7 bases and the J gene lost 2 bases, with 13 bases spanning the gap. The CDR3 spans 14 residues. From germline, CDR1 is MNHEY and CDR2 SVGEGT. The CDR3 loop is CASTRDWTTDTQYF. The CDR3 DNA sequence: TGTGCCAGCACTCGGGACTGGACCACAGATACGCAGTATTTT.

In DNA, the CDR3 is TGTGCCAGCAGTCTGGACGCTCCGGGGCTGGCTAATGAAAAACTGTTTTTT. As protein: CASSLDAPGLANEKLFF. The rearrangement joins TRBV27 to TRBJ1-4; the D gene is possibly TRBD1 (5 bases). The germline V gene encodes CDR1 MNHEY and CDR2 SMNVEV (reference sequence). The CDR3 contains 17 residues. V lost 5 bases, J lost 3 bases, and 19 bases lay in between. Supplemented by reference TRBV27 and TRBJ1-4, the full variable domain reads EAQVTQNPRYLITVTGKKLTVTCSQNMNHEYMSWYRQDPGLGLRQIYYSMNVEVTDKGDVPEGYKVSRKEKRNFPLILESPSPNQTSLYFCASSLDAPGLANEKLFFGSGTQLSVL.

This clonotype was detected a few times. The chain recombines TRBV27 with TRBJ1-2; D perhaps matches TRBD1 (5 bases). The V end was cut by 5 bases, the J end by 3 bases, with 16 bases between. Germline values: CDR1 MNHEY, CDR2 SMNVEV (reference sequence). The CDR3 has 15 amino acids. CDR3 amino acids: CASSATGPGDYGYTF. The CDR3 DNA is TGTGCCAGCAGTGCCACAGGACCGGGGGACTATGGCTACACCTTC.

Many counts were recorded for this clonotype. In DNA, the CDR3 is TGTGCCAGCAGTTCGGGACAGGCAAGAAACACCATATATTTT. Translated, it gives CASSSGQARNTIYF. The rearrangement joins TRBV28 to TRBJ1-3, with 8 bases matching TRBD1. Germline V gene data show CDR1 as MDHEN and CDR2 as SYDVKM. J was trimmed by 5 bases and V by 4 bases; bases with no gene match: 4. This CDR3 spans 14 amino acids.

Worth noting for this clonotype: One end of the junction does not line up with germline, which may come from a read error. V gene TRBV28 combines with J gene TRBJ1-2; 8 nucleotides match TRBD1. The length of the CDR3 is 15 residues. Germline CDR1 is MDHEN and CDR2 is SYDVKM. CDR3 nucleotides: TGTGTCAGCAGTTTGGTTCGACAGGGGAACTATGGCTACACCTTC. Its protein product is CVSSLVRQGNYGYTF.

In its sample, this clonotype was seen a few times. The V gene is TRBV24-1, the J gene TRBJ1-2; 9 nucleotides align to TRBD1. From germline, CDR1 is KGHDR and CDR2 SFDVKD. The trim removed 7 bases at V and 8 bases at J, leaving 10 bases unmatched. This CDR3 contains 14 residues. Here the CDR3 reads CATRPGTGYDGYTF. The CDR3, as DNA: TGTGCCACCAGACCCGGGACAGGGTACGACGGCTACACCTTC.

This clonotype was seen a handful of times. V is TRBV10-3 and J is TRBJ2-3; a weak D match, TRBD2 (6 bases). V was shortened by 6 bases and J by 3 bases, with 22 bases between the two germline ends. Germline V gene lookup returns CDR1 ENHRY and CDR2 SYGVKD. The CDR3 sequence is 17 residues long. The CDR3 nucleotides read TGTGCCATCAGGTTGTGGAGGGAGGATGTTCAGACAGATACGCAGTATTTT. Translation gives CAIRLWREDVQTDTQYF.

The rearrangement links TRBV15 to TRBJ2-2; D might be TRBD1 (6 bases). The CDR3 is 14 residues long. Germline V gives CDR1 LNHNV, CDR2 YYDKDF (reference sequence). Trimming removed 8 bases from V and 1 base from J, with 11 bases in between. The CDR3 coding sequence is TGTGCCACCCGACAGGACCTGAACACCGGGGAGCTGTTTTTT. Translating it yields CATRQDLNTGELFF.

There are a few counts of this clonotype. V is TRBV6-1 and J is TRBJ2-7, with 8 bases identical to TRBD2. The V gene end was trimmed by 8 bases and the J gene end by 6 bases; junction bases not matched to a gene: 12. The germline gives CDR1 MNHNS, CDR2 SASEGT. The CDR3 sequence is 14 residues long. Here the CDR3 DNA reads TGTGCCAGCCGGGAGGGGCAGGGAAGAATCGAGCAGTACGTC. Translation: CASREGQGRIEQYV.

This clonotype was observed a handful of times. This chain links TRBV27 with TRBJ1-2; 8 bases are shared with TRBD1. Losses at the gene ends were 5 bases for V and 5 bases for J; bases not matched to a gene: 13. Germline assignment: CDR1 MNHEY and CDR2 SMNVEV (reference sequence). The CDR3 totals 16 residues. The CDR3 DNA sequence: TGTGCCAGCAGTCCTAGACAGGGGAGCAGTAATTATGGCTACACCTTC. Protein: CASSPRQGSSNYGYTF.

Turning to this clonotype: A read error may be the cause here, since a much bigger clone is one base away. The genes are TRBV7-8 and TRBJ2-1; D is possibly TRBD1 (5 bases). CDR1 and CDR2 from the germline V gene are SGHVS and FQNEAQ. The CDR3 runs to 13 residues. V was clipped by 10 bases and J by 3 bases, with 13 bases between them. The CDR3 DNA sequence: TGTGCCAACAGTTCAGGGATCTACAATGAGCAGTTCTTC. Amino acid sequence: CANSSGIYNEQFF. Full variable domain (remainder filled in from reference TRBV7-8 and TRBJ2-1): GAGVSQSPRYKVAKRGQDVALRCDPISGHVSLFWYQQALGQGPEFLTYFQNEAQLDKSGLPSDRFFAERPEGSVSTLKIQRTQQEDSAVYLCANSSGIYNEQFFGPGTRLTVL.

About this clonotype: A read error is possible here, since a much larger clone lies one base away. The conserved final phenylalanine or tryptophan is absent from the CDR3, which likely points to a read error. This chain joins TRBV12-3 or TRBV12-4 and TRBJ1-6; D is undetermined. V was clipped by 1 base and J by 0 bases, with 7 bases between them. The CDR3 is made up of 16 amino acids. CDR3 DNA: TGTGCCAGCAGTTTAGGGGCTAGCTCCTATAATTCACCCCTCCACTCT. This gives the protein CASSLGASSYNSPLHS.

The genes are TRBV27 and TRBJ1-6; D may be TRBD1 (5 bases). The CDR3 sequence is 15 residues long. Trimming shortened V by 5 bases and J by 7 bases, and 15 bases separated the two germline ends. The germline gives CDR1 MNHEY, CDR2 SMNVEV (reference sequence). The CDR3 DNA reads as TGTGCCAGCAGTCCTCGGGGACGGGTCAATTCACCCCTCCACTTT. Translating it yields CASSPRGRVNSPLHF.

This clonotype has just a few counts. The chain carries TRBV7-9 and TRBJ2-7; no clear D. CDR3 length: 17 amino acids. CDR1 is SEHNR and CDR2 is FQNEAQ in the germline V gene (reference sequence). With 4 bases removed from V and 1 base from J, the gap between germline ends came to 20 bases. In DNA form, the CDR3 reads TGTGCCAGCAGCTCCCATCGCAATTTAGGAAATTCCTACGAGCAGTACTTC. Its translation is CASSSHRNLGNSYEQYF. Full variable domain (outside the CDR3, taken from reference TRBV7-9 and TRBJ2-7): DTGVSQNPRHKITKRGQNVTFRCDPISEHNRLYWYRQTLGQGPEFLTYFQNEAQLEKSRLLSDRFSAERPKGSFSTLEIQRTEQGDSAMYLCASSSHRNLGNSYEQYFGPGTRLTVT.

This clonotype was detected a few times. The junction and the germline gene differ at one end; a read error may be behind it. This chain links TRBV19 with TRBJ2-6; D not resolved. Per the germline V gene, CDR1 is LNHDA and CDR2 is SQIVND (reference sequence). This CDR3 has 15 residues. CDR3 nucleotides: TGTGCCAGTAATATACCCGGCACTGGGGCCAACGTCCTGACTTTC. The encoded protein is CASNIPGTGANVLTF.

To note about this clonotype: A much larger clone sits a single nucleotide away, making a read error possible. The chain has TRBV9 and TRBJ2-7; D uncertain. The length of the CDR3 is 11 residues. Germline CDR1 SGDLS, CDR2 YYNGEE. V lost 3 bases, J lost 3 bases, and 4 bases lay in between. CDR3 DNA sequence: TGTGCCAGCAGCGATTACTACGAGCAGTACGTC. Protein product: CASSDYYEQYV.

The rearrangement links TRBV6-1 to TRBJ2-7; D call uncertain. This CDR3 spans 11 amino acids. The V and J ends lost 7 bases and 0 bases respectively, with 4 bases between them. Germline CDR1 is MNHNS and CDR2 is SASEGT. The CDR3 region has the DNA TGTGCCAGCAAGAGCTCCTACGAGCAGTACTTC. It encodes CASKSSYEQYF.

This chain joins TRBV10-3 and TRBJ2-7; 9 bases map to TRBD2. The ends lost 2 bases at V and 2 bases at J; junction bases unmatched: 1. CDR1 and CDR2 (germline): ENHRY, SYGVKD. CDR3 length: 14 residues. This chain's CDR3 is CAISEGTSPYEQYF. CDR3 DNA sequence: TGTGCCATCAGTGAGGGGACTAGCCCCTACGAGCAGTACTTC.

In its sample, this clonotype was seen many times. The chain has TRBV7-9 and TRBJ1-5, with D unresolved. V was trimmed by 4 bases and J by 1 base, leaving 8 bases between them. This CDR3 is built from 14 residues. Germline values: CDR1 SEHNR, CDR2 FQNEAQ (reference sequence). DNA for the CDR3: TGTGCCAGCAGCTCCAGAGGGAGCAATCAGCCCCAGCATTTT. This codes for CASSSRGSNQPQHF.

This clonotype has ten or more counts. V usage is TRBV11-2 and J usage is TRBJ2-1; D is perhaps TRBD2 (7 bases). V was pared by 4 bases and J by 5 bases, with 12 bases between. Looked up from germline, CDR1 is SGHAT and CDR2 is FQNNGV. The CDR3 consists of 14 residues. The DNA for the CDR3 is TGTGCCAGCAGCTCGGGGGGCTCAAACAATGAGCAGTTCTTC. This gives the protein CASSSGGSNNEQFF.

This clonotype has at least ten counts. This chain links TRBV12-3 or TRBV12-4 with TRBJ2-1; D is possibly TRBD1 (5 bases). V was trimmed by 3 bases and J by 4 bases, leaving 7 bases between them. The CDR3 spans 13 residues. As DNA, the CDR3 is TGTGCCAGCAGTTTTCAGGGATACAATGAGCAGTTCTTC. Translating it yields CASSFQGYNEQFF.

The table lists this clonotype with a few counts. The chain employs TRBV2 and TRBJ1-1, with 9 positions matching TRBD1. From germline, CDR1 is SNHLY and CDR2 FYNNEI. Trimming cost V 2 bases and J 6 bases; bases outside gene matches: 4. This CDR3 is 14 amino acids long. The DNA for the CDR3 is TGTGCCAGCAGTGAAAGACAGGGGGGAGCTGAAGCTTTCTTT. The encoded protein is CASSERQGGAEAFF.

This clonotype was recorded a few times. This chain joins TRBV9 and TRBJ1-2; TRBD1 might be the D (6 bases). V was cut by 0 bases and J by 3 bases, with 9 bases left in between. This CDR3 is built from 14 residues. Germline lookup yields CDR1 SGDLS and CDR2 YYNGEE. The CDR3 protein is CASSVEGGDYGYTF. CDR3 nucleotides: TGTGCCAGCAGCGTAGAAGGGGGTGACTATGGCTACACCTTC.